This T cell receptor (beta chain) was captured by sequencing in a study of breast tumors, draining lymph nodes, adjacent tissues. TCRdb reanalysed the multiplex PCR reads using MiXCR and keeps one entry per CDR3 protein. This table holds 150,000 or so distinct CDR3 sequences, about 33% found once. Samples came from axillary lymph nodes draining the breast cancer. About this clonotype itself: One base away lies a much larger clone, so this may be a sequencing read error.

The CDR3 is 14 amino acids. The V gene's germline CDR1 is SGDLS and CDR2 YYNGEE. The sample comprised axillary lymph node tissue. The origin of this receptor is a female donor with breast cancer. Some clones in this sample may be carry-over from other donors' samples. The J gene is TRBJ2-1, the V gene TRBV9, with a tentative D call TRBD2 (5 bases). Written as DNA, the CDR3 is TGTGCCAGCAGCGTAAGCGGAATGACTAATGAGCAGTCCTTC. Protein: CASSVSGMTNEQSF.